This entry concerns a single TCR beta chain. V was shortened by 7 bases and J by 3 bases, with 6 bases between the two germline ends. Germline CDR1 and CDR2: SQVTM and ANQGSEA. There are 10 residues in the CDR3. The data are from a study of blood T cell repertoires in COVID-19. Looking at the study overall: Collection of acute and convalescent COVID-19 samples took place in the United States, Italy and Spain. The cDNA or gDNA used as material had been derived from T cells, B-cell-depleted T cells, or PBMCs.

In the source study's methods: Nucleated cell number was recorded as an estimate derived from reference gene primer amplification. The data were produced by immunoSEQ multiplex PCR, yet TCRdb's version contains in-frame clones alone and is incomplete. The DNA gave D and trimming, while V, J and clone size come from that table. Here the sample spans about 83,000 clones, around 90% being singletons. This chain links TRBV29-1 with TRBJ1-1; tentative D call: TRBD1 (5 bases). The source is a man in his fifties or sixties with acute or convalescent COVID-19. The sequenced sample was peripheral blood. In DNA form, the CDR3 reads TGCAGCGGCAGGGACACTGAAGCTTTCTTT. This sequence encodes CSGRDTEAFF.